This T cell receptor beta chain was captured in a study of shared clonotypes between healthy human individuals. Turning to the study itself: Donors consisted of two women and a few men between 18 and 49. The study, taken as a whole, reports: With few donors, the genetic and exposure-history diversity represented was limited. Incomplete sequencing of sorted subsets was indicated by rarefaction despite large depth.

CDR1 is SGHTA, CDR2 FQGTGA, per germline. The CDR3 length is 13 residues. The V end was cut by 6 bases, the J end by 4 bases, with 9 bases between. The assay was run at deep level. Clones were read by immunoSEQ multiplex PCR, and TCRdb kept only the in-frame ones, dropping some. The data hold roughly 2,300,000 clones, with 85% to 95% observed a single time. With regard to this clone: What it binds is not known.

The sequenced material came from naive CD4+ T cells from PBMCs. The subset here: CD45RA+ positively selected. This receptor was obtained from a man aged 18 to 30 in good health. Some clones in this sample may be carry-over from other donors' samples. The chain carries TRBV7-3 and TRBJ2-2; D remains ambiguous. The CDR3 here is CASRDTITGELFF. CDR3 sequence (DNA): TGTGCCAGCAGGGATACGATCACCGGGGAGCTGTTTTTT.